This TCR beta chain stems from a study of blood T cells in healthy people across ages. Study findings and constraints: PBMCs were not sorted, which prevented a conclusive comparison of naive versus antigen-experienced cells. Measured against age, TCR beta diversity per million T cells decreased in a roughly linear manner.

A second PCR, run for 7 to 11 cycles, used a sample-barcoded 5' primer plus a J-beta primer mix. TCRdb re-analysed the 5' RACE reads in MiXCR, keeping a single row per CDR3 protein. The sample shows some 900,000 distinct CDR3 sequences, under 30% of them seen only once. Many counts were recorded for this clonotype. Its target is not known. V was clipped by 3 bases and J by 0 bases, with 9 bases between them. The CDR3 has 15 amino acids. Germline-derived CDR1 and CDR2 are SEHNR and FQNEAQ (reference sequence). The source material was blood. The chain recombines TRBV7-9 with TRBJ2-4; D is unresolved. The clonotype originates from a woman aged 80 or over in good health. The CDR3 sequence is CASSFGELAKNIQYF. In nucleotides, the CDR3 is TGTGCCAGCAGCTTTGGGGAACTAGCCAAAAACATTCAGTACTTC.